The T cell receptor beta chain under discussion was sequenced for a study of T cells in Graves' hyperthyroidism and ophthalmopathy. Study conclusions and caveats: Most expanded thyroid clonotypes above 0.001 also appeared in blood.

TCR beta CDR3 sequences were amplified from RNA transcripts. Primed by the HTBI set, a first-round RT-PCR was run on the TCR CDR3. TCRdb reprocessed the multiplex PCR reads via MiXCR and lists one record per CDR3 protein. The repertoire holds about 740,000 distinct CDR3 sequences, around 15% seen once, with roughly 10% in the top ten. Turning to this clonotype: Its target is unknown.

V was clipped by 4 bases and J by 0 bases; unmatched bases: 5. The CDR3 spans 15 residues. From germline, CDR1 is SQVTM and CDR2 ANQGSEA. Patients were excluded for uncontrolled infection, other autoimmune disease, pregnancy or lactation. Diagnoses were made from clinical symptoms, serum measures (thyroxine and TRAb), thyroid ultrasound and orbital computed tomography. Sequenced input: blood. The sequence derives from a woman aged 18 to 35 with Graves' hyperthyroidism. The rearrangement uses TRBV29-1 and TRBJ1-1; 10 nucleotides agree with TRBD1. The CDR3 sequence: CSVGGQGTLNTEAFF. For the CDR3, the DNA is TGCAGCGTTGGGGGACAGGGGACGTTGAACACTGAAGCTTTCTTT.